What follows are 27 T cell receptor beta chains derived from one specimen sequenced in a study of cytomegalovirus exposure and HLA in healthy donors. PCR primers comprised 60 Vbeta and 13 Jbeta primers. The repertoire was sequenced with immunoSEQ multiplex PCR; TCRdb's copy has only in-frame clones and lacks some. The data contain over 150,000 clones, 85% of them singletons. Sequencing input: PBMCs. These receptors were collected from a boy aged 2 to 9 in good health and CMV-seronegative.

The rearrangement joins TRBV30 to TRBJ2-1; possibly TRBD2 for D (6 bases). The V gene's germline CDR1 is GTSNPN and CDR2 SVGIG (reference sequence). Trimming removed 4 bases from V and 7 bases from J, with 14 bases in between. The CDR3 consists of 13 residues. In nucleotides, the CDR3 is TGTGCCTGGAATGAATGGGGACTTAATGAGCAGTTCTTC. Residues: CAWNEWGLNEQFF.

The CDR3 sequence: CASSQGTRNNNEQFF. Here the CDR3 DNA reads TGTGCCAGCAGTCAGGGGACTAGAAATAACAATGAGCAGTTCTTC. The genes are TRBV7-9 and TRBJ2-1; 8 nucleotides line up with TRBD2. V was pared by 6 bases and J by 5 bases, with 9 bases of the junction left unmatched. This CDR3 is built from 15 residues. Germline values: CDR1 SEHNR, CDR2 FQNEAQ (reference sequence).

The V call is TRBV28, the J call TRBJ2-1; unclear D gene. This CDR3 is built from 15 residues. V lost 3 bases and J lost 7, with 16 bases in between. Looked up from germline, CDR1 is MDHEN and CDR2 is SYDVKM. In DNA form, the CDR3 reads TGTGCCAGCAGTTTGGCAGGTTCAGCTGAGAATGAGCAGTTCTTC. This codes for CASSLAGSAENEQFF. The variable domain in full, with the rest retrieved from reference TRBV28 and TRBJ2-1, is DVKVTQSSRYLVKRTGEKVFLECVQDMDHENMFWYRQDPGLGLRLIYFSYDVKMKEKGDIPEGYSVSREKKERFSLILESASTNQTSMYLCASSLAGSAENEQFFGPGTRLTVL.

This clone was seen only once. The chain joins TRBV19 to TRBJ1-2, with D uncertain. V lost 4 bases, J lost 4 bases, and 10 bases lay in between. The CDR3 has 13 amino acids. Per the germline V gene, CDR1 is LNHDA and CDR2 is SQIVND (reference sequence). CDR3 bases: TGTGCCAGTAGTACGGCAGACTCCTATGGCTACACCTTC. Translated, it gives CASSTADSYGYTF. Full variable domain (remainder filled in from reference TRBV19 and TRBJ1-2): DGGITQSPKYLFRKEGQNVTLSCEQNLNHDAMYWYRQDPGQGLRLIYYSQIVNDFQKGDIAEGYSVSREKKESFPLTVTSAQKNPTAFYLCASSTADSYGYTFGSGTRLTVV.

This rearrangement joins TRBV9 to TRBJ2-1; 7 bases are a match to TRBD2. J was trimmed by 0 bases and V by 3 bases; bases with no gene match: 6. CDR1 and CDR2 from the germline V gene are SGDLS and YYNGEE. CDR3 length: 16 amino acids. The CDR3 reads CASSDPTGGSYNEQFF. CDR3 nucleotides: TGTGCCAGCAGCGACCCCACGGGAGGCTCCTACAATGAGCAGTTCTTC.

This clone showed up just a few times. V and J are TRBV5-1 and TRBJ1-1; 10 nucleotides agree with TRBD1. Germline V gene lookup returns CDR1 SGHRS and CDR2 YFSETQ. Trimming took 4 bases from V and 6 from J; bases not matched to a gene: 6. The CDR3 has 14 residues. The CDR3 DNA reads as TGCGCCAGCAGCGCGGGACAGGGGTATCCTGAAGCTTTCTTT. It codes for CASSAGQGYPEAFF.

The chain couples TRBV25-1 to TRBJ2-1; D possibly corresponds to TRBD1 (6 bases). There are 14 residues in the CDR3. With 4 bases removed from V and 2 bases from J, the gap between germline ends came to 9 bases. Germline CDR1 reads MGHDK; CDR2 reads SYGVNS. Here the CDR3 DNA reads TGTGCCAGCAGTGCTGGACAGCCCTACAATGAGCAGTTCTTC. This codes for CASSAGQPYNEQFF. Supplemented by reference TRBV25-1 and TRBJ2-1, the full variable domain reads EADIYQTPRYLVIGTGKKITLECSQTMGHDKMYWYQQDPGMELHLIHYSYGVNSTEKGDLSSESTVSRIRTEHFPLTLESARPSHTSQYLCASSAGQPYNEQFFGPGTRLTVL.

The chain combines TRBV28 with TRBJ1-2; weak D call: TRBD1 (6 bases). Germline V gene sequence: CDR1 MDHEN, CDR2 SYDVKM. The germline V and J ends were trimmed by 2 bases and 5 bases, with 15 bases remaining between them. This CDR3 region has 15 residues. CDR3 nucleotide sequence: TGTGCCAGCAGTTTACTCATAGGGGGTCAATATGGCTACACCTTC. Its protein product is CASSLLIGGQYGYTF.

CDR3 protein: CASSLQGSGANVLTF. The DNA for the CDR3 is TGTGCCAGCAGTTTACAGGGCTCTGGGGCCAACGTCCTGACTTTC. This chain links TRBV28 with TRBJ2-6; D possibly corresponds to TRBD1 (5 bases). This CDR3 contains 15 residues. Germline V gene data show CDR1 as MDHEN and CDR2 as SYDVKM. V was clipped by 2 bases and J by 0 bases, with 5 bases between them.

The rearrangement joins TRBV5-1 to TRBJ2-2; 7 bases match TRBD2. This CDR3 is built from 14 residues. Germline assignment: CDR1 SGHRS and CDR2 YFSETQ. Trimming removed 7 bases from V and 4 bases from J; junction bases left unmatched: 7. The CDR3 region has the DNA TGCGCCAGCCACCCCGGGACTACCACCGGGGAGCTGTTTTTT. Its translation is CASHPGTTTGELFF.

J is TRBJ1-4 and V is TRBV9; TRBD1 matches 12 bases. After removal of 4 bases from V and 8 bases from J, the junction contained 9 bases not matched to a gene. The germline V gene encodes CDR1 SGDLS and CDR2 YYNGEE. CDR3 length: 16 residues. In DNA form, the CDR3 reads TGTGCCAGCAGCCCCGACCGGGACAGGGGGCGGGAAAAACTGTTTTTT. The encoded protein is CASSPDRDRGREKLFF.

The V call is TRBV11-1, the J call TRBJ2-1, with 10 bases fitting TRBD1. The CDR3 is made up of 15 amino acids. The germline V gene has CDR1 SGHAT and CDR2 FQDESV (reference sequence). Trimming cost V 10 bases and J 10 bases; bases outside gene matches: 16. The CDR3 protein is CATNSRDRGSREQFF. The CDR3 nucleotides are TGTGCCACCAACAGCCGGGACAGGGGTTCCAGGGAGCAGTTCTTC.

The V and J genes are TRBV11-1 and TRBJ2-2; maybe TRBD1 (6 bases). CDR1 and CDR2 (germline): SGHAT, FQDESV (reference sequence). The germline V and J ends were trimmed by 5 bases and 4 bases, with 11 bases remaining between them. The length of the CDR3 is 14 residues. In nucleotides, the CDR3 is TGTGCCAGCAGCAGCAGGGGCAGCACCGGGGAGCTGTTTTTT. Protein sequence: CASSSRGSTGELFF. The entire variable domain, with the rest obtained from reference TRBV11-1 and TRBJ2-2, is as follows: EAEVAQSPRYKITEKSQAVAFWCDPISGHATLYWYRQILGQGPELLVQFQDESVVDDSQLPKDRFSAERLKGVDSTLKIQPAELGDSAMYLCASSSRGSTGELFFGEGSRLTVL.

This clone was detected once. The genes are TRBV7-8 and TRBJ2-1; 7 nucleotides agree with TRBD1. The CDR3 has 14 residues. The junction had 4 bases not matched to a gene; V was cut back by 3 bases and J by 5 bases. The V gene's germline CDR1 is SGHVS and CDR2 FQNEAQ. CDR3 protein: CASSFRDRNNEQFF. In nucleotides, the CDR3 is TGTGCCAGCAGCTTCCGGGACAGAAACAATGAGCAGTTCTTC.

V and J are TRBV30 and TRBJ2-7; 11 nucleotides match TRBD2. Germline trimming cut 0 bases from V and 5 bases from J; bases unmatched to any gene: 9. CDR1 is GTSNPN, CDR2 SVGIG, per germline (reference sequence). The CDR3 extends over 16 amino acids. CDR3 in DNA: TGTGCCTGGAGTGTAAGGCTAGCGGGAGGCAAGAACGAGCAGTACTTC. The encoded protein is CAWSVRLAGGKNEQYF.

This chain links TRBV5-1 with TRBJ2-3; TRBD2 is a possible D gene (6 bases). From germline, CDR1 is SGHRS and CDR2 YFSETQ. This CDR3 region has 14 residues. V was pared by 3 bases and J by 0 bases, with 8 bases between. The CDR3, as DNA: TGCGCCAGCAGCTCGGGACTCAGCACAGATACGCAGTATTTT. It codes for CASSSGLSTDTQYF.

This chain links TRBV5-1 with TRBJ2-2; 8 bases align to TRBD2. The CDR3 has 15 residues. V lost 4 bases, J lost 4 bases, and 6 bases stayed unmatched. Germline V gene data show CDR1 as SGHRS and CDR2 as YFSETQ. The CDR3 protein is CASSPGLVGTGELFF. The CDR3 region has the DNA TGCGCCAGCAGCCCGGGACTAGTGGGCACCGGGGAGCTGTTTTTT.

The chain is built from TRBV5-1 and TRBJ2-2; D gene uncertain. Trimming took 1 base from V and 7 from J, leaving 8 bases between them. Germline CDR1 SGHRS, CDR2 YFSETQ. The CDR3 length is 13 residues. For the CDR3, the DNA is TGCGCCAGCAGCTTGAAAGAGCACGGGGAGCTGTTTTTT. The encoded protein is CASSLKEHGELFF. The full variable domain, with the rest looked up from reference TRBV5-1 and TRBJ2-2, is KAGVTQTPRYLIKTRGQQVTLSCSPISGHRSVSWYQQTPGQGLQFLFEYFSETQRNKGNFPGRFSGRQFSNSRSEMNVSTLELGDSALYLCASSLKEHGELFFGEGSRLTVL.

This clone was counted a few times. The J gene is TRBJ2-3, the V gene TRBV5-1; 8 bases are a match to TRBD1. Germline assignment: CDR1 SGHRS and CDR2 YFSETQ. The CDR3 runs to 15 residues. V lost 4 bases to trimming and J lost 0 bases; unmatched junction nucleotides: 4. CDR3 in amino acids: CASSVRDRSTDTQYF. The CDR3 DNA sequence: TGCGCCAGCAGCGTCCGGGACAGGAGCACAGATACGCAGTATTTT.

This chain uses TRBV6-1 with TRBJ1-1; D is perhaps TRBD1 (5 bases). Germline loops: CDR1 MNHNS, CDR2 SASEGT. Trimming took off 1 base at V and 4 bases at J, with 13 bases between the two ends. This CDR3 region has 15 residues. CDR3 in amino acids: CASSEGYRGGTEAFF. The CDR3 bases are TGTGCCAGCAGTGAAGGGTATAGGGGTGGCACTGAAGCTTTCTTT.

The table lists this clone with a few counts. CDR3 amino acids: CAWGGQSSYEQYF. CDR3 sequence (DNA): TGTGCCTGGGGCGGACAGAGCTCCTACGAGCAGTACTTC. The chain combines TRBV30 with TRBJ2-7; weak D call: TRBD1 (6 bases). The CDR3 totals 13 residues. Germline lookup yields CDR1 GTSNPN and CDR2 SVGIG (reference sequence). The V end was cut by 5 bases, the J end by 0 bases, with 11 bases between.

The V gene is TRBV10-3, the J gene TRBJ2-3; no firm D call. The CDR3 runs 12 residues. Germline V gene sequence: CDR1 ENHRY, CDR2 SYGVKD. V shed 5 bases and J shed 4 bases, with 7 bases lying between them. The CDR3 sequence is CAISSLADTQYF. CDR3 sequence (DNA): TGTGCCATCAGTTCACTTGCAGATACGCAGTATTTT.

Remarks on this clone: Germline and junction disagree at one end, which may indicate a read error. This chain connects TRBV6-5 to TRBJ2-6; possible D gene TRBD1, 5 bases. Germline CDR1 and CDR2: MNHEY and SVGAGI. This CDR3 has 14 residues. The CDR3 bases are TGTGCCAGCAGTGTTAAAGCTGGGGCCGACGTCCTGACTTTC. Translation: CASSVKAGADVLTF.

On this clone itself: The same CDR3 also results from other DNA sequences found in this sample. The chain links TRBV28 to TRBJ2-3; a possible D gene is TRBD1 (5 bases). Between the trimmed V and J ends, which lost 2 bases and 3 bases, there was a span of 9 bases. The CDR3 is made up of 14 amino acids. From germline, CDR1 is MDHEN and CDR2 SYDVKM. CDR3 amino acids: CASSLQGSTDTQYF. CDR3 DNA: TGTGCCAGCAGTTTACAGGGTTCGACAGATACGCAGTATTTT.

V gene TRBV2 combines with J gene TRBJ1-6, with 7 bases lining up with TRBD1. The CDR3 is 15 amino acids. J was trimmed by 6 bases and V by 11 bases; bases with no gene match: 13. The germline V gene encodes CDR1 SNHLY and CDR2 FYNNEI. The CDR3 sequence: CASIPQGQINSPLHF. In DNA form, the CDR3 reads TGTGCCTCCATCCCCCAGGGACAGATTAATTCACCCCTCCACTTT.

This clone has just a few counts. The chain employs TRBV29-1 and TRBJ2-5; TRBD2 matches at 9 bases. The CDR3 consists of 14 residues. Germline CDR1 reads SQVTM; CDR2 reads ANQGSEA. J gave up 2 bases and V 7 bases, and 8 bases lay outside the gene matches. The DNA of the CDR3 is TGCAGCGCCCCACTAGCGGGCACTCAAGAGACCCAGTACTTC. It specifies CSAPLAGTQETQYF.

This clone appeared a few times. The chain is built from TRBV11-3 and TRBJ2-3; D is undetermined. The CDR3 extends over 13 amino acids. The V gene lost 2 bases and the J gene lost 6 bases, with 9 bases spanning the gap. The germline CDR1 and CDR2 sequences are SGHNT and YENEEA. The CDR3 region is CASSLNVLDTQYF. CDR3 nucleotides: TGTGCCAGCAGCTTAAACGTACTGGATACGCAGTATTTT.